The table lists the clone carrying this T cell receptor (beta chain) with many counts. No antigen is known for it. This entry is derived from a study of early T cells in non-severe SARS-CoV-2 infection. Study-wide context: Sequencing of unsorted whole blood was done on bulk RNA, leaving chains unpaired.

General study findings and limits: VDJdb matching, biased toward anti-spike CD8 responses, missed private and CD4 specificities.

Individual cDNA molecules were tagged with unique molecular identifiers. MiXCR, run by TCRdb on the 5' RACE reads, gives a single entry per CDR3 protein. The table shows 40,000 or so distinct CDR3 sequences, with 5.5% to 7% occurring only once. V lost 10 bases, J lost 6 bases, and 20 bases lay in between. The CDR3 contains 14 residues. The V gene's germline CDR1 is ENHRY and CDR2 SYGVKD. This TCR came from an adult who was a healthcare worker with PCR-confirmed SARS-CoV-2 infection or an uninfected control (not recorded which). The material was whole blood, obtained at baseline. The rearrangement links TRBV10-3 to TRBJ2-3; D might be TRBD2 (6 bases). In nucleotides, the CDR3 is TGTGCCAGCCTCCGGGACGCCGGAGGGGATACGCAGTATTTT. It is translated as CASLRDAGGDTQYF.